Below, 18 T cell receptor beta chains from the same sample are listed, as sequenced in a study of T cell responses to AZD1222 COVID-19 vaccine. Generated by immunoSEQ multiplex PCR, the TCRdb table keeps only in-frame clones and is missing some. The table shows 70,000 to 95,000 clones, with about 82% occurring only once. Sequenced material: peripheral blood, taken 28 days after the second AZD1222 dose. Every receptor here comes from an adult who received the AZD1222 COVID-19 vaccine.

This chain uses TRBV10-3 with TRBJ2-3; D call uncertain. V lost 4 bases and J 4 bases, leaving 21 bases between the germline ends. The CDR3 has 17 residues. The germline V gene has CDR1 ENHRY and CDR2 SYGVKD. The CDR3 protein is CAISGTKATVGSDTQYF. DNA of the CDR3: TGTGCCATCAGTGGAACAAAGGCGACTGTTGGCTCAGATACGCAGTATTTT.

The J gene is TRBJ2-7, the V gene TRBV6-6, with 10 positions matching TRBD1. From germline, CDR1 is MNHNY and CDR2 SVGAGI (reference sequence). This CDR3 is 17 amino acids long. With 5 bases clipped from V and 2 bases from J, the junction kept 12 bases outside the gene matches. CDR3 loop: CASSPGTGDRGAYEQYF. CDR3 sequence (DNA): TGTGCCAGCAGTCCCGGGACAGGGGATCGGGGGGCCTACGAGCAGTACTTC.

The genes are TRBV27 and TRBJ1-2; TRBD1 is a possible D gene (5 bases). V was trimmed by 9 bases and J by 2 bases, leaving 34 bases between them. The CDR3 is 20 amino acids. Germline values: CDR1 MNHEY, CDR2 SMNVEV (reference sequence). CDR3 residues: CASLNTPPPGNRRQNYGYTF. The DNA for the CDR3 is TGTGCCAGTCTGAATACACCTCCACCCGGAAACAGGCGCCAGAACTATGGCTACACCTTC.

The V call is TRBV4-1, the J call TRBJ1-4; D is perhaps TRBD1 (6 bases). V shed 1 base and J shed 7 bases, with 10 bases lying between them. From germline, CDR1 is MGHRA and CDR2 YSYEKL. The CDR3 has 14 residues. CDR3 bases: TGCGCCAGCAGCCAAGGAAAGGGGGGTGAAAAACTGTTTTTT. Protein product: CASSQGKGGEKLFF.

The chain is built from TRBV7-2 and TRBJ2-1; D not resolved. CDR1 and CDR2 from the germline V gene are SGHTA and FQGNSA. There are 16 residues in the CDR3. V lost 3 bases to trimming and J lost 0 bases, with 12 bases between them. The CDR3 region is CASSFSSRSSYNEQFF. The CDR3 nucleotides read TGTGCCAGCAGCTTCTCCTCGAGGAGCTCCTACAATGAGCAGTTCTTC.

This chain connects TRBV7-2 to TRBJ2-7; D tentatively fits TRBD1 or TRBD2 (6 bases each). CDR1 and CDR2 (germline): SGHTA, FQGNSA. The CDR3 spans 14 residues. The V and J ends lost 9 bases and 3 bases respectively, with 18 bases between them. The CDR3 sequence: CASSLGGSNYEQYF. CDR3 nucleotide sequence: TGTGCCAGTAGTCTAGGGGGGTCCAACTACGAGCAGTACTTC.

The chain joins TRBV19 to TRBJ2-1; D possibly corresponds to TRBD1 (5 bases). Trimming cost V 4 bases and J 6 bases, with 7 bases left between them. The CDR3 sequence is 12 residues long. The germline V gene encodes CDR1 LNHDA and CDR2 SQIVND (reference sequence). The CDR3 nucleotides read TGTGCCAGTAGTAATACAGGCAATGAGCAGTTCTTC. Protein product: CASSNTGNEQFF.

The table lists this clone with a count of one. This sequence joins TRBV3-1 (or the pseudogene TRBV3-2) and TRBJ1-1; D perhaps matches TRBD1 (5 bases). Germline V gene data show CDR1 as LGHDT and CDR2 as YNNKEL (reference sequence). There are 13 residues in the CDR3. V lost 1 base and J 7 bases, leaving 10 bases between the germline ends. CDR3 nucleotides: TGTGCCAGCAGCCAAGGGGGCGGTGGTGAAGCTTTCTTT. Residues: CASSQGGGGEAFF.

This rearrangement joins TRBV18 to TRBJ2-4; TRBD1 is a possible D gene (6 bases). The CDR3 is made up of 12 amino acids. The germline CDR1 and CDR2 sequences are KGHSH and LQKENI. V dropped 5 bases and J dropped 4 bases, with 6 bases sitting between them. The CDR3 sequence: CASSTGKNIQYF. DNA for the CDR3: TGTGCCAGCTCAACAGGGAAAAACATTCAGTACTTC. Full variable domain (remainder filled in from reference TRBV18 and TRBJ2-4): NAGVMQNPRHLVRRRGQEARLRCSPMKGHSHVYWYRQLPEEGLKFMVYLQKENIIDESGMPKERFSAEFPKEGPSILRIQQVVRGDSAAYFCASSTGKNIQYFGAGTRLSVL.

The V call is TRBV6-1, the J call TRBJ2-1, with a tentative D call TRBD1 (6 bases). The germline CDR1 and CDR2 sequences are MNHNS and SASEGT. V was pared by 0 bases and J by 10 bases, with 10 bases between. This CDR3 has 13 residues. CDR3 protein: CASSEAGAGEQFF. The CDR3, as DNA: TGTGCCAGCAGTGAAGCGGGGGCAGGGGAGCAGTTCTTC.

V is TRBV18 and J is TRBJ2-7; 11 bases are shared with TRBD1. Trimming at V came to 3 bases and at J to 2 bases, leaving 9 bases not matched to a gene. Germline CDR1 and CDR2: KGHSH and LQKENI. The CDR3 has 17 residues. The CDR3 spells CASSPTPPGQGAYEQYF. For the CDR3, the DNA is TGTGCCAGCTCACCGACTCCCCCGGGACAGGGGGCCTACGAGCAGTACTTC.

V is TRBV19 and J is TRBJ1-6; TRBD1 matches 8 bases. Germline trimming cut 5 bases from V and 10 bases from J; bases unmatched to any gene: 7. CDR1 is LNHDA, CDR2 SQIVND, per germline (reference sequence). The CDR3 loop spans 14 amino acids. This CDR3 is CASSFDRGRSPLHF. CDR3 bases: TGTGCCAGTAGTTTCGACAGGGGAAGATCACCCCTCCACTTT.

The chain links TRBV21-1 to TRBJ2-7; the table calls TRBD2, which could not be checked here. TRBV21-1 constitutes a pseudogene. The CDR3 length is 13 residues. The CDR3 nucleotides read TGTGCCAGCAGCAAAACCCGGGACTTCGAGCAGTACTTC. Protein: CASSKTRDFEQYF.

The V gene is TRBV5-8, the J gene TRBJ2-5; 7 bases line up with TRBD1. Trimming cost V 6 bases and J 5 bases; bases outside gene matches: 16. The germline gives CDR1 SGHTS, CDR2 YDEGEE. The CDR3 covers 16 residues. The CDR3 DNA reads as TGTGCCAGCACCCTGGGGAAAAGGACAGGTCAGGAGACCCAGTACTTC. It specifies CASTLGKRTGQETQYF. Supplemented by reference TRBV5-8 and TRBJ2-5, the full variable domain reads EAGVTQSPTHLIKTRGQQATLRCSPISGHTSVYWYQQALGLGLQFLLWYDEGEERNRGNFPPRFSGRQFPNYSSELNVNALELEDSALYLCASTLGKRTGQETQYFGPGTRLLVL.

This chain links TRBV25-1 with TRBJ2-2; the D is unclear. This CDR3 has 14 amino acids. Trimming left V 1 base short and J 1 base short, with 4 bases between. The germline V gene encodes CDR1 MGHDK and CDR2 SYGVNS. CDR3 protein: CASSEWVNTGELFF. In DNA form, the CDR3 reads TGTGCCAGCAGTGAATGGGTGAACACCGGGGAGCTGTTTTTT.

The CDR3 reads CASSLAPAGNQPQHF. The CDR3 nucleotides read TGTGCCAGCAGCTTAGCGCCGGCAGGCAATCAGCCCCAGCATTTT. This chain uses TRBV7-2 with TRBJ1-5, with D uncertain. Trimming left V 0 bases short and J 2 bases short, with 8 bases between. The CDR3 has 15 amino acids. The germline gives CDR1 SGHTA, CDR2 FQGNSA.

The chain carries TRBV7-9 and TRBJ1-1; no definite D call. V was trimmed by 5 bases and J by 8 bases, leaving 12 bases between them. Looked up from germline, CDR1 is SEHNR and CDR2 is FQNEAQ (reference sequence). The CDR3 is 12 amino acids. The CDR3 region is CASSQVSGEAFF. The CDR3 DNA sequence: TGTGCCAGCAGCCAGGTCTCCGGGGAAGCTTTCTTT.

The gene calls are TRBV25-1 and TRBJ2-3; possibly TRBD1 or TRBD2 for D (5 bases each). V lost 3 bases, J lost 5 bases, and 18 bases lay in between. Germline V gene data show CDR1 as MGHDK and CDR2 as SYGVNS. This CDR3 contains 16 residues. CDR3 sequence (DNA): TGTGCCAGCAGTGAGGGACGGTGGGTTGAGCAAGATACGCAGTATTTT. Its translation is CASSEGRWVEQDTQYF.